The 27 T cell receptor beta chains reported below all come from one sample, sequenced in a study of blood T cell repertoires in COVID-19. Method: immunoSEQ multiplex PCR; TCRdb's copy keeps in-frame clones and lacks some. This table has around 270,000 clones, approximately 86% appearing once. Source material: peripheral blood. The receptors were gathered from a man under 40 with active or convalescent COVID-19.

The chain combines TRBV4-1 with TRBJ1-1, with a possible D match to TRBD1 (6 bases). The CDR3 totals 13 residues. The germline V gene encodes CDR1 MGHRA and CDR2 YSYEKL. V was clipped by 7 bases and J by 1 base, with 10 bases between them. Here the CDR3 DNA reads TGCGCCAGCAACAGGGAGCCGAACACTGAAGCTTTCTTT. It is translated as CASNREPNTEAFF.

The chain carries TRBV21-1 and TRBJ1-6; TRBD1, the D gene given by the table, was not confirmed from the DNA. TRBV21-1 is assigned pseudogene status. This CDR3 spans 22 amino acids. The CDR3 is CASNSTNGQGEVSGSYNSPLHF. The CDR3 nucleotides read TGTGCCAGCAACTCAACAAATGGACAGGGGGAGGTTTCGGGCTCCTATAATTCACCCCTCCACTTT.

This rearrangement joins TRBV5-6 to TRBJ2-1, with 12 bases that match TRBD2. V was clipped by 4 bases and J by 8 bases; unmatched bases: 7. The germline CDR1 and CDR2 sequences are SGHDT and YYEEEE. The CDR3 extends over 15 amino acids. CDR3 sequence: CASSVLAGGNYEQFF. As DNA, the CDR3 is TGTGCCAGCAGCGTACTAGCGGGGGGTAACTATGAGCAGTTCTTC.

The gene calls are TRBV4-2 and TRBJ2-7, with 11 bases aligning to TRBD2. J lost 2 bases, V lost 0 bases, and 9 bases had no gene match. Germline loops: CDR1 LGHNA, CDR2 YNFKEQ. The CDR3 has 18 amino acids. CDR3 sequence: CASSQEAPLAGGPYEQYF. The CDR3 nucleotides are TGTGCCAGCAGCCAAGAGGCCCCCTTAGCGGGGGGGCCCTACGAGCAGTACTTC.

The chain is built from TRBV6-1 and TRBJ1-6; D gene unclear. This CDR3 spans 16 amino acids. V shed 2 bases and J shed 9 bases, with 17 bases lying between them. The germline V gene encodes CDR1 MNHNS and CDR2 SASEGT. The CDR3: CASSEFRHSGGSPLHF. The CDR3 DNA reads as TGTGCCAGCAGTGAATTTCGACATTCCGGAGGTTCACCCCTCCACTTT.

The chain recombines TRBV7-9 with TRBJ1-1; D call uncertain. V lost 5 bases to trimming and J lost 8 bases, with 12 bases between them. Germline values: CDR1 SEHNR, CDR2 FQNEAQ (reference sequence). The CDR3 is made up of 12 amino acids. The CDR3: CASSPSSSEAFF. The CDR3 nucleotides read TGTGCCAGCAGCCCCAGTTCGTCAGAAGCTTTCTTT.

This rearrangement joins TRBV19 to TRBJ1-3, with 7 bases matching TRBD1. Germline assignment: CDR1 LNHDA and CDR2 SQIVND (reference sequence). CDR3 length: 16 residues. V dropped 6 bases and J dropped 2; count of bases not matched to a gene: 10. CDR3 amino acids: CASRETGTVAGNTIYF. The CDR3 coding sequence is TGTGCCAGTAGGGAAACGGGGACAGTTGCTGGAAACACCATATATTTT.

The chain employs TRBV2 and TRBJ2-7; the match to TRBD1 covers 7 bases. This CDR3 is 15 amino acids long. The germline gives CDR1 SNHLY, CDR2 FYNNEI. J gave up 3 bases and V 2 bases, and 7 bases lay outside the gene matches. This CDR3 is CASSEIGTASYEQYF. CDR3 coding DNA: TGTGCCAGCAGTGAAATCGGGACAGCGAGCTACGAGCAGTACTTC.

This rearrangement joins TRBV25-1 to TRBJ2-7; 8 bases agree with TRBD2. The trim removed 4 bases at V and 2 bases at J, leaving 4 bases unmatched. The germline CDR1 and CDR2 sequences are MGHDK and SYGVNS. This CDR3 region has 14 residues. The CDR3 reads CASSVGGGPYEQYF. The CDR3 DNA is TGTGCCAGCAGTGTCGGGGGGGGACCCTACGAGCAGTACTTC.

The sample holds one count of this clone. The chain recombines TRBV7-2 with TRBJ2-1; 10 bases are a match to TRBD2. The V segment lost 1 base and the J segment 6 bases; nucleotides outside the gene matches: 9. Germline assignment: CDR1 SGHTA and CDR2 FQGNSA. CDR3 size: 17 residues. The CDR3 spells CASSLVALAGGRNEQFF. DNA for the CDR3: TGTGCCAGCAGCTTAGTAGCCTTAGCGGGGGGTCGCAATGAGCAGTTCTTC.

V is TRBV7-9 and J is TRBJ1-2; tentatively, D is TRBD1 (5 bases). V shed 3 bases and J shed 4 bases, with 9 bases lying between them. The CDR3 totals 13 residues. CDR1 is SEHNR and CDR2 is FQNEAQ in the germline V gene (reference sequence). Here the CDR3 reads CASSFGGGYGYTF. The CDR3 DNA follows: TGTGCCAGCAGCTTCGGGGGAGGCTATGGCTACACCTTC.

The rearrangement uses TRBV5-1 and TRBJ1-6; D is ambiguous. The length of the CDR3 is 15 residues. Germline CDR1 reads SGHRS; CDR2 reads YFSETQ. V lost 0 bases to trimming and J lost 3 bases, with 7 bases between them. CDR3 loop: CASSLEASYNSPLHF. CDR3 nucleotide sequence: TGCGCCAGCAGCTTGGAGGCTAGCTATAATTCACCCCTCCACTTT. Looking up the rest from reference TRBV5-1 and TRBJ1-6 gives the full variable domain: KAGVTQTPRYLIKTRGQQVTLSCSPISGHRSVSWYQQTPGQGLQFLFEYFSETQRNKGNFPGRFSGRQFSNSRSEMNVSTLELGDSALYLCASSLEASYNSPLHFGNGTRLTVT.

This chain joins TRBV6-1 and TRBJ2-7, with 9 bases fitting TRBD2. Trimming cost V 0 bases and J 2 bases; bases outside gene matches: 5. The CDR3 has 16 amino acids. Germline V gene data show CDR1 as MNHNS and CDR2 as SASEGT. CDR3 bases: TGTGCCAGCAGTGAAGCGCAGGGCGGGGGGGCCTACGAGCAGTACTTC. As protein: CASSEAQGGGAYEQYF.

The V call is TRBV5-1, the J call TRBJ1-5; TRBD1 matches 8 bases. V lost 7 bases, J lost 6 bases, and 15 bases stayed unmatched. Germline V gives CDR1 SGHRS, CDR2 YFSETQ. This CDR3 has 16 residues. CDR3 sequence reads: CASPGAGGALSQPQHF. In nucleotides, the CDR3 is TGCGCCAGCCCCGGGGCAGGGGGCGCCCTCTCTCAGCCCCAGCATTTT.

The V gene is TRBV27, the J gene TRBJ1-2; maybe TRBD1 (6 bases). This CDR3 spans 12 amino acids. Germline V lookup: CDR1 MNHEY, CDR2 SMNVEV (reference sequence). Trimming took 5 bases from V and 6 from J, leaving 10 bases between them. DNA for the CDR3: TGTGCCAGCAGTGCCCACAGGGATGGCTACACCTTC. Translating it yields CASSAHRDGYTF.

The chain employs TRBV5-4 and TRBJ2-7; TRBD2 matches 12 bases. V trimming: 5 bases; J trimming: 4 bases; junction bases outside the gene matches: 10. Germline CDR1 reads SGHNT; CDR2 reads YYREEE (reference sequence). There are 16 residues in the CDR3. The CDR3: CASSSGLAGTRYEQYF. CDR3 sequence (DNA): TGTGCCAGCAGTTCAGGACTAGCGGGGACGCGGTACGAGCAGTACTTC.

V usage is TRBV9 and J usage is TRBJ2-7, with D tentatively TRBD1 (6 bases). Germline V gene data show CDR1 as SGDLS and CDR2 as YYNGEE. The CDR3 has 12 residues. The V gene lost 2 bases and the J gene lost 3 bases, with 6 bases spanning the gap. CDR3 in amino acids: CASSVDSYEQYF. The CDR3 DNA follows: TGTGCCAGCAGCGTGGACAGCTACGAGCAGTACTTC.

The genes are TRBV29-1 and TRBJ1-2, with a weak D call TRBD1 (6 bases). The V end was cut by 4 bases, the J end by 0 bases, with 9 bases between. The germline V gene encodes CDR1 SQVTM and CDR2 ANQGSEA. The CDR3 loop spans 13 amino acids. CDR3 DNA: TGCAGCGTTGTCAGGGGTGCTAACTATGGCTACACCTTC. Amino acid sequence: CSVVRGANYGYTF.

The genes are TRBV3-1 (or the pseudogene TRBV3-2) and TRBJ1-2; no reliable D call. Germline V gene data show CDR1 as LGHDT and CDR2 as YNNKEL (reference sequence). The CDR3 consists of 12 residues. V was trimmed by 3 bases and J by 3 bases, leaving 5 bases between them. The CDR3 nucleotides read TGTGCCAGCAGCCAGGGAGACTATGGCTACACCTTC. Translation: CASSQGDYGYTF.

This rearrangement joins TRBV29-1 to TRBJ2-5, with 8 bases lining up with TRBD1. The ends lost 4 bases at V and 5 bases at J; junction bases unmatched: 3. Germline V gene data show CDR1 as SQVTM and CDR2 as ANQGSEA. The CDR3 runs 12 residues. Here the CDR3 DNA reads TGCAGCGTTGTGCGACAGGGGGAGACCCAGTACTTC. Encoded protein: CSVVRQGETQYF.

The V call is TRBV5-1, the J call TRBJ2-1; 12 positions agree with TRBD2. The V segment lost 1 base and the J segment 2 bases; nucleotides outside the gene matches: 7. The CDR3 is 18 residues long. Germline CDR1 and CDR2: SGHRS and YFSETQ. Here the CDR3 DNA reads TGCGCCAGCAGCTTGCTAGCGGGGGGGCTTGAAGCCTACAATGAGCAGTTCTTC. Residues: CASSLLAGGLEAYNEQFF.

This clone was counted a single time. The CDR3 nucleotides read TGCGCCAGCAGCAGTCCGACAGGGGCAGTAGAGACCCAGTACTTC. It encodes CASSSPTGAVETQYF. This sequence joins TRBV5-1 and TRBJ2-5; 8 nucleotides match TRBD1. Germline loops: CDR1 SGHRS, CDR2 YFSETQ. V lost 4 bases and J lost 4; bases outside the gene matches: 9. The CDR3 consists of 15 residues.

This sequence joins TRBV6-5 and TRBJ2-7; 8 bases match TRBD1. The V and J ends lost 0 bases and 4 bases, in that order; junction bases with no gene match: 5. Germline V gene lookup returns CDR1 MNHEY and CDR2 SVGAGI. The CDR3 covers 15 residues. The CDR3 DNA reads as TGTGCCAGCAGTTACTCGGCCCAGGGGGCTTACGAGCAGTACTTC. It yields the protein CASSYSAQGAYEQYF.

The chain combines TRBV11-2 with TRBJ1-4; D unresolved. Trimming took off 2 bases at V and 0 bases at J, with 7 bases between the two ends. CDR3 size: 15 residues. Germline CDR1 SGHAT, CDR2 FQNNGV. The CDR3 loop is CASSLYAATNEKLFF. The CDR3, as DNA: TGTGCCAGCAGCTTATACGCAGCAACTAATGAAAAACTGTTTTTT.

This clone was detected only once. V and J are TRBV27 and TRBJ1-2, with D perhaps matching TRBD1 (5 bases). CDR1 and CDR2 from the germline V gene are MNHEY and SMNVEV (reference sequence). The V end was cut by 7 bases, the J end by 8 bases, with 29 bases between. The CDR3 has 17 amino acids. In nucleotides, the CDR3 is TGTGCCAGCACTCTGCGGGATCCACGACAGACCCTTCGAGGCTACACCTTC. Its translation: CASTLRDPRQTLRGYTF.

CDR3: CASSYGQGGEQYF. CDR3 DNA sequence: TGTGCCAGCAGTTACGGACAGGGCGGCGAGCAGTACTTC. The chain combines TRBV6-6 with TRBJ2-7, with 8 positions matching TRBD1. The CDR3 is 13 amino acids. Germline V lookup: CDR1 MNHNY, CDR2 SVGAGI (reference sequence). V was clipped by 2 bases and J by 6 bases; unmatched bases: 3.

The chain uses TRBV5-1 and TRBJ1-1, with D possibly matching TRBD1 (6 bases). This CDR3 contains 16 residues. The V end lost 1 base, the J end lost 2 bases, and 15 bases lay between the germline ends. The germline CDR1 and CDR2 sequences are SGHRS and YFSETQ. CDR3: CASSLLQGNLNTEAFF. The CDR3 DNA sequence: TGCGCCAGCAGCTTGTTACAGGGAAATCTTAACACTGAAGCTTTCTTT.